This T cell receptor (beta chain) was recovered during a study of post-analysis software for immune sequencing data. Study context: Recorded subtypes: relapsing-remitting, secondary progressive, progressive-relapsing; some patients unannotated. The study's findings and limits: F-measure co-clustering was strong for batch-matched samples. Relative to controls, patients with multiple sclerosis showed significantly lower normalized Chao1 diversity.

Prepared libraries of TCR beta cDNA carried unique molecular identifiers. About 540,000 cDNA molecules were obtained from around 1 to 9.1 million T cells. One entry per CDR3 protein results from TCRdb running MiXCR on the PCR reads. The table lists around 400,000 distinct CDR3 sequences, around 37% of them singletons. Concerning this clonotype itself: Its target is unknown.

This sequence originates from a girl aged 5-17 years with multiple sclerosis. Sequencing was done on a sample of blood.

The CDR3 coding sequence is TGTGCCAGCAGTCGGACCGGGACAGCTTACGAGCAGTACTTC. Amino acid sequence: CASSRTGTAYEQYF. This chain connects TRBV12-3 or TRBV12-4 to TRBJ2-7, with 7 bases matching TRBD1. J lost 4 bases, V lost 5 bases, and 8 bases had no gene match. The CDR3 is 14 amino acids.